The rows below give T cell receptor beta chains drawn from one sample of a study of shared clonotypes between healthy human individuals. Profiling relied on immunoSEQ multiplex PCR, and the TCRdb table lists in-frame clones only, not all of them. The sample gives some 1.1 million clones, roughly 80% of which show up once; 0.89% is in the top ten. Sequencing was performed on memory CD4+ T cells from PBMCs. These receptors all stem from a man younger than 35 in good health. Some clones in this sample may be carry-over from other donors' samples. The CDR3 runs from the conserved cysteine through the conserved F or W. D genes are given only for firm matches. Expanded clones get a size class; other rows say once, few or many, or leave the size out.

clone_size | j_call | d_call | v_call | cdr3_aa | cdr3_nt
NA | TRBJ2-1 | TRBD1 | TRBV7-6 | CASSLVRDRVSSYNEQFF | TGTGCCAGCAGCTTAGTCCGGGACAGGGTGAGCTCCTACAATGAGCAGTTCTTC
NA | TRBJ1-1 | TRBD1 | TRBV18 | CASSPTGGSRGTEAFF | TGTGCCAGCTCACCCACAGGGGGCTCAAGGGGCACTGAAGCTTTCTTT
NA | TRBJ1-1 | NA | TRBV25-1 | CASSEFTGSNTEAFF | TGTGCCAGCAGTGAATTTACAGGATCGAACACTGAAGCTTTCTTT
NA | TRBJ2-2 | NA | TRBV7-7 | CASSLWASGSGELFF | TGTGCCAGCAGCTTATGGGCCTCGGGATCCGGGGAGCTGTTTTTT
once | TRBJ2-1 | NA | TRBV2 | CASNREQFF | TGTGCCAGCAACAGAGAGCAGTTCTTC
NA | TRBJ2-1 | NA | TRBV20-1 | CSAMHSDEQFF | TGCAGTGCAATGCATAGCGATGAGCAGTTCTTC
NA | TRBJ1-1 | TRBD1 | TRBV19 | CASSPLGQVNTEAFF | TGTGCCAGTAGTCCTTTGGGACAGGTGAACACTGAAGCTTTCTTT
few | TRBJ1-1 | NA | TRBV7-3 | CASSASLNTEAFF | TGTGCCAGCAGCGCCTCCCTGAACACTGAAGCTTTCTTT
NA | TRBJ1-2 | NA | TRBV2 | CASSSRRDWDGYTF | TGTGCCAGCAGTAGCAGGCGCGATTGGGATGGCTACACCTTC
NA | TRBJ2-3 | NA | TRBV5-1 | CASSLEATSDTQYF | TGCGCCAGCAGCTTGGAGGCCACCTCAGATACGCAGTATTTT
NA | TRBJ2-7 | NA | TRBV7-3 | CASSLKGGSAYEQYF | TGTGCCAGCAGCTTAAAGGGTGGGAGTGCCTACGAGCAGTACTTC
few | TRBJ1-3 | NA | TRBV5-5 | CASSLQGLSGNTIYF | TGTGCCAGCAGCTTGCAGGGACTATCTGGAAACACCATATATTTT
NA | TRBJ1-5 | NA | TRBV9 | CASSVSGSNQPQHF | TGTGCCAGCAGCGTTTCCGGGAGCAATCAGCCCCAGCATTTT
once | TRBJ2-7 | NA | TRBV7-2 | CASSPRATGVYEQYF | TGTGCCAGCAGTCCACGGGCGACAGGAGTCTACGAGCAGTACTTC
NA | TRBJ2-7 | NA | TRBV7-9 | CASSLALGALAGYEQYF | TGTGCCAGCAGCTTAGCGCTTGGAGCTCTCGCGGGCTACGAGCAGTACTTC
once | TRBJ2-7 | NA | TRBV5-1 | CASSLMSSHGNEQYF | TGCGCCAGCAGCTTGATGTCCTCCCATGGAAACGAGCAGTACTTC
NA | TRBJ1-1 | NA | TRBV19 | CASSIEGTGATNTEAFF | TGTGCCAGTAGTATAGAAGGAACAGGCGCTACGAACACTGAAGCTTTCTTT
few | TRBJ1-2 | TRBD1 | TRBV7-8 | CASTPGQGYGYTF | TGTGCCAGCACGCCGGGACAGGGTTATGGCTACACCTTC